This T cell receptor (beta chain) was observed in a study of cytomegalovirus exposure and HLA in healthy donors. V lost 8 bases and J lost 1; bases outside the gene matches: 10. There are 16 residues in the CDR3. The germline V gene has CDR1 LNHDA and CDR2 SQIVND (reference sequence). In the PCR, 60 Vbeta and 13 Jbeta primers were used. Clones were read by immunoSEQ multiplex PCR, and TCRdb kept only the in-frame ones, dropping some. Of around 120,000 clones in the sample, around four fifths were seen once. Sequencing input: PBMCs. V and J are TRBV19 and TRBJ2-1; the match to TRBD2 covers 8 bases. This receptor was taken from a man in his sixties in good health and CMV-seropositive. The CDR3: CASGSLLAGSYNEQFF. The CDR3 nucleotides are TGTGCCAGTGGCAGCTTATTAGCGGGATCCTACAATGAGCAGTTCTTC.